One T cell receptor beta chain is described in this entry. The target antigen is unknown. Retrospectively chosen non-transplant comparators had other cancers and at least five gastrointestinal samples, without known gastrointestinal disease. Autopsy tissues spanned esophagus to rectum, liver, skin, and lymphoid organs including spleen. The CDR3 has 13 amino acids. Trimming stripped 11 bases from V and 2 bases from J, with 14 bases between. The germline V gene has CDR1 SEHNR and CDR2 FQNEAQ (reference sequence). The record originates from a study of tissue T cells after allogeneic stem cell transplantation. Produced via immunoSEQ multiplex PCR; TCRdb's table is partial and in-frame only. The repertoire holds 8,000 to 10,000 clones, with under 75% as singletons. Regarding the study as a whole: Few T cell clones were shared across patients, but motif clusters showed tissue-specific shared signatures. Anatomically similar tissues had similar TCR repertoires within each patient.

V is TRBV7-9 and J is TRBJ2-3; D is unclear. Sequenced here: tissue from the ileum, sampled at autopsy. This TCR derives from a woman aged 18-55 years with breast cancer. CDR3 in amino acids: CAPGRPDTDTQYF. CDR3 nucleotide sequence: TGTGCCCCCGGTCGGCCCGACACAGATACGCAGTATTTT.